A selection of T cell receptor beta chains follows, all from one sample in a study of post-analysis software for immune sequencing data. TCRdb called the PCR reads again in MiXCR, with one record for every CDR3 protein. This sample has roughly 670,000 distinct CDR3 sequences; 59% occur once, and the top ten carry roughly 10%. The sequencing input was blood. The receptors here all came from a girl aged 2 to 10 with multiple sclerosis. Each CDR3 is given with its conserved first and last residue. D genes are given only for firm matches. Size is stated for part of the rows, as once, few or many counts, or as a class when the clone is expanded.

>TRBJ1-2|NA|TRBV7-2|NA|15
TGTGCCAGCAGCCCCGTGAGCGCCCAGCTTTATGGCTACACCTTC
CASSPVSAQLYGYTF
>TRBJ1-1|NA|TRBV27|NA|13
TGTGCCAGCAGCCAGCGACGGGGGGCTGAAGCTTTCTTT
CASSQRRGAEAFF
>TRBJ2-1|NA|TRBV25-1|NA|16
TGTGCCACCCAAATAGGAGACAAGAGCTCCTACAATGAGCAGTTCTTC
CATQIGDKSSYNEQFF
>TRBJ1-5|NA|TRBV20-1|TRBD1|14
TGCAGTGCTAGGGTGGGACAGGGTCATCAGCCCCAGCATTTT
CSARVGQGHQPQHF
>TRBJ2-7|NA|TRBV4-1|NA|17
TGCGCCAGCAGCCAAGATTACTCGAGAGGAACCCTTGACGAGCAGTACTTC
CASSQDYSRGTLDEQYF
>TRBJ1-2|NA|TRBV7-2|NA|13
TGTGCCAGCAGCCACCAGACAGACTATGGCTACACCTTC
CASSHQTDYGYTF
>TRBJ2-1|NA|TRBV5-1|NA|15
TGCACCAGCAGCTTTCTGACAGGCTCCTACAATGAGCAGTTCTTC
CTSSFLTGSYNEQFF
>TRBJ2-3|NA|TRBV25-1|NA|15
TGTGCCAGCAGTGATGCGACAGGCGGCTCAGATACGCAGTATTTT
CASSDATGGSDTQYF
>TRBJ1-4|NA|TRBV10-3|TRBD1|13
TGTGCCATCAGGGACAGGGCCGAGGAAAAACTGTTTTTT
CAIRDRAEEKLFF
>TRBJ2-2|NA|TRBV6-4|TRBD1|15
TGTGCCAGCAGTGACTCGAGGACAGGGACCGGGGAGCTGTTTTTT
CASSDSRTGTGELFF
>TRBJ2-1|NA|TRBV11-2|NA|15
TGTGCCAGCAGCCCAGTCGTACGCTCCTACAATGAGCAGTTCTTC
CASSPVVRSYNEQFF
>TRBJ2-3|NA|TRBV28|NA|15
TGTGCCAGCAGTTTTATCCTAGAAGTAGCAGATACGCAGTATTTT
CASSFILEVADTQYF
>TRBJ1-1|few|TRBV28|NA|14
TGTGCCAGCAGTTTGGAGTTGGAGAACACTGAAGCTTTCTTT
CASSLELENTEAFF
>TRBJ1-2|few|TRBV6-5|NA|12
TGTGCCAGCAGTTCCGGGTCGTATGGCTACACCTTC
CASSSGSYGYTF
>TRBJ1-6|NA|TRBV20-1|NA|15
TGCAGTGCTCAACGACGGAGCTCCTATAATTCACCCCTCCACTTT
CSAQRRSSYNSPLHF
>TRBJ1-5|NA|TRBV12-3/TRBV12-4|NA|14
TGTGCCAGCAGTAAATCGGCGGGATATCAGCCCCAGCATTTT
CASSKSAGYQPQHF
>TRBJ2-7|NA|TRBV4-1|TRBD1|15
TGCGCCAGCAGCCCGGCGGGACAGGAGATCTACGAGCAGTACTTC
CASSPAGQEIYEQYF
>TRBJ2-5|NA|TRBV12-3/TRBV12-4|TRBD1|15
TGTGCCAGCAGATCCGGGACAGGGGGACCTGAGACCCAGTACTTC
CASRSGTGGPETQYF
>TRBJ2-1|NA|TRBV12-3/TRBV12-4|TRBD2|20
TGTGCCAGCAGTCCTGCTTTAGGGACTAGCGGGGGAAAGGGCTACAATGAGCAGTTCTTC
CASSPALGTSGGKGYNEQFF
>TRBJ2-3|NA|TRBV20-1|TRBD2|15
TGCAGTGCTCCCCGCACTAGCGGGAGCGCAGATACGCAGTATTTT
CSAPRTSGSADTQYF
>TRBJ2-7|NA|TRBV2|NA|13
TGTGCCAGCAGTGATTCCCCGGCCTACGAGCAGTACTTC
CASSDSPAYEQYF
>TRBJ1-2|once|TRBV6-2/TRBV6-3|TRBD1|15
TGTGCCAGCAGTGGGGACAGTGGCCCGTTCTATGGCTACACCTTC
CASSGDSGPFYGYTF
>TRBJ2-3|once|TRBV20-1|TRBD2|14
TGCAGTGCAGGGAAGCTAGCGGGGACAGATACGCAGTATTTT
CSAGKLAGTDTQYF
>TRBJ2-3|NA|TRBV7-2|NA|16
TGTGCCAGCAGCTTAATAGGCCATATTAGCACAGATACGCAGTATTTT
CASSLIGHISTDTQYF
>TRBJ1-1|NA|TRBV6-5|NA|15
TGTGCCAGCAGTTACTCGATGACCGCCCACGCTGAAGCTTTCTTT
CASSYSMTAHAEAFF
>TRBJ2-7|NA|TRBV4-1|NA|15
TGCGCCAGCAGCCAGGGCAGGGTTCCCTCCTACGAGCAGTACTTC
CASSQGRVPSYEQYF
>TRBJ2-3|many|TRBV9|NA|14
TGTGCCTCCAAACTGGGCGGCGATACAGATACGCAGTATTTT
CASKLGGDTDTQYF
>TRBJ2-1|NA|TRBV6-6|TRBD2|16
TGTGCCAGCAGTTACCCGGCTGGCGGGAGGGCCGCTGAGCAGTTCTTC
CASSYPAGGRAAEQFF
>TRBJ2-1|NA|TRBV20-1|NA|16
TGCAGTGCTAGAGATCGGTCGGGGGGCCCATACAATGAGCAGTTCTTC
CSARDRSGGPYNEQFF
>TRBJ1-2|NA|TRBV5-1|NA|13
TGCGCCAGCAGCTCGGCGGACGGGAATGGCTACACCTTC
CASSSADGNGYTF
>TRBJ2-4|NA|TRBV12-3/TRBV12-4|NA|14
TGTGCCAGCAGTCAGGGGGGAGTAAAAAACATTCAGTACTTC
CASSQGGVKNIQYF
>TRBJ2-5|NA|TRBV5-6|NA|15
TGTGCCAGCAGTCCCTCAACAGGGCTTCGAGAGACCCAGTACTTC
CASSPSTGLRETQYF
>TRBJ2-3|few|TRBV20-1|TRBD2|12
TGCAGTGCCGCGGGAGACGCAGATACGCAGTATTTT
CSAAGDADTQYF
>TRBJ2-5|few|TRBV11-2|TRBD2|14
TGTGCCAGCAGCGACGGGGGGGCCCACAATGAGCAGTACTTC
CASSDGGAHNEQYF
>TRBJ1-1|NA|TRBV19|NA|12
TGTGCCAGTTTCGGACTGAACACTGAAGCTTTCTTT
CASFGLNTEAFF
>TRBJ1-1|few|TRBV12-3/TRBV12-4|NA|12
TGTGCCAGCAGTTTGAGCGGACCTGAAGCTTTCTTT
CASSLSGPEAFF
>TRBJ1-5|NA|TRBV18|TRBD1|16
TGTGCCAGCTCACCAGCAGGGGGGCGAAATGATCAGCCCCAGCATTTT
CASSPAGGRNDQPQHF
>TRBJ1-2|few|TRBV7-2|NA|14
TGTGCCAGCAGCTTAGAGGCAGGGGACTATGGCTACACCTTC
CASSLEAGDYGYTF
>TRBJ1-2|few|TRBV3-1|TRBD1|15
TGTGCCAGCAGCCCCTGGGACAGGGGGGCCTATGGCTACACCTTC
CASSPWDRGAYGYTF
>TRBJ2-1|NA|TRBV11-2|NA|15
TGTGCCAGCAGCTTAGGACCGGGTATTTACAATGAGCAGTTCTTC
CASSLGPGIYNEQFF
>TRBJ2-4|NA|TRBV20-1|NA|16
TGCAGTGCTAGCCAGTTCAGCAGTCTAGCCAAAAACATTCAGTACTTC
CSASQFSSLAKNIQYF
>TRBJ2-1|few|TRBV7-2|NA|13
TGTGCCAGCAGCTTAGGTGGGGCAATTGGGCAGTTCTTC
CASSLGGAIGQFF
>TRBJ2-1|NA|TRBV5-1|TRBD1|17
TGCGCCAGCAGCCCACCCGAGGGACAGGGGGCATCCCATGAGCAGTTCTTC
CASSPPEGQGASHEQFF
>TRBJ2-1|few|TRBV5-1|TRBD2|19
TGCGCCAGCAGCCTACCCCGCGCTACCGGGACTAGCGGGCCCAATGAGCAGTTCTTC
CASSLPRATGTSGPNEQFF
>TRBJ2-3|few|TRBV29-1|NA|11
TGCAGCGTTGAAAACGTAGGAGCGCAGTATTTT
CSVENVGAQYF
>TRBJ2-7|NA|TRBV7-6|NA|13
TGTGCCAGCAGCTTAGGGGTTGGACTCGAGCAGTACTTC
CASSLGVGLEQYF
>TRBJ2-4|NA|TRBV12-3/TRBV12-4|NA|14
TGTGCCAGCAGTTTGAAACAGCCCAAAAACATTCAGTACTTC
CASSLKQPKNIQYF
>TRBJ2-3|NA|TRBV29-1|NA|12
TGCAGCGTTGATGCCGGGGTAGATATGCAGTATTTT
CSVDAGVDMQYF
>TRBJ2-7|NA|TRBV10-3|NA|12
TGTGCCACCAACCCGGGGGATTACGAGCAGTACTTC
CATNPGDYEQYF
>TRBJ2-2|NA|TRBV4-3|TRBD1|18
TGCGCCAGCAGCCAAGATCTGATCGGGACAGGGTTGGCCGGGGAGCTGTTTTTT
CASSQDLIGTGLAGELFF
>TRBJ2-1|few|TRBV12-3/TRBV12-4|TRBD1|19
TGTGCCAGCATCCTAATAAGGGGGCCGGGACCCGGCTCCTACAATGAGCAGTTCTTC
CASILIRGPGPGSYNEQFF
>TRBJ1-2|NA|TRBV7-9|NA|14
TGTGCCAGCAGCAAAGGGGTGGCGGGGAACGGCTACACCTTC
CASSKGVAGNGYTF